This T cell receptor beta chain is from a study of circulating and synovial CD4+ cells in juvenile arthritis. Only in-frame clones appear in the TCRdb table, and some are missing; sequencing was by immunoSEQ multiplex PCR. The table has about 33,000 clones, nearly 95% seen once. The study's findings and limits: Shared-clonotype fractions with synovium likely underestimate full repertoire overlap.

As for this clone: Its antigen is still unknown.

The CDR3 consists of 14 residues. The ends lost 9 bases at V and 2 bases at J; junction bases unmatched: 7. Germline CDR1 and CDR2: MNHEY and SMNVEV (reference sequence). V is TRBV27 and J is TRBJ2-7; TRBD2 matches 10 bases. This clonotype was obtained from a human donor with juvenile idiopathic arthritis. Source material: CD4+ T cells from blood. The CDR3 is CASSRTSGAYEQYF. The CDR3, as DNA: TGTGCCAGTTCCAGGACTAGCGGCGCCTACGAGCAGTACTTC.